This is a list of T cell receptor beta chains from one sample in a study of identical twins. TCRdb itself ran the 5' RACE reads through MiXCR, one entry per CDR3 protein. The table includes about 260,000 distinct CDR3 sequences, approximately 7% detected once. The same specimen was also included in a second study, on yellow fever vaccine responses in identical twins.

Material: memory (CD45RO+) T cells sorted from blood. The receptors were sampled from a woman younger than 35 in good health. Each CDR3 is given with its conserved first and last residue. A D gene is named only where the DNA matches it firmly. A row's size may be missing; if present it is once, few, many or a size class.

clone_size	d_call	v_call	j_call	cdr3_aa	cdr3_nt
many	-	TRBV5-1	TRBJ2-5	CASSPGRKETQYF	TGCGCCAGCAGTCCGGGCCGCAAAGAGACCCAGTACTTC
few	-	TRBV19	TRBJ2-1	CASSGTPVSYNEQFF	TGTGCCAGTAGCGGGACACCAGTATCCTACAATGAGCAGTTCTTC
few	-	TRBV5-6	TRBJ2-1	CASSSDTRWGNEQFF	TGTGCCAGCAGCTCGGACACACGTTGGGGCAATGAGCAGTTCTTC
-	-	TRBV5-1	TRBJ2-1	CASSLGRGSQDNEQFF	TGCGCCAGCAGCTTGGGGCGTGGGAGTCAGGACAATGAGCAGTTCTTC
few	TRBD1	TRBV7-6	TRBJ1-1	CASSPLGQGAEAFF	TGTGCCAGCAGCCCGCTCGGACAGGGGGCTGAAGCTTTCTTT
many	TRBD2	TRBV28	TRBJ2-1	CASSFYASGRIEGYRNEQFF	TGTGCCAGCAGTTTTTATGCTAGCGGGAGGATAGAAGGGTACCGCAATGAGCAGTTCTTC
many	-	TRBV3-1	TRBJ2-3	CASSTLKSSTDTQYF	TGTGCCAGCAGCACACTAAAATCTAGCACAGATACGCAGTATTTT
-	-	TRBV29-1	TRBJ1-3	CSASVSSGAGTIYF	TGCAGCGCCAGCGTGTCTTCGGGGGCAGGCACCATATATTTT
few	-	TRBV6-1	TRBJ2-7	CASRSGPHREQYF	TGTGCCAGCAGGAGCGGGCCCCACCGCGAGCAGTACTTC
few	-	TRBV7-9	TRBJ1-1	CASSLDPADTEAFF	TGTGCCAGCAGCTTAGACCCGGCAGACACTGAAGCTTTCTTT
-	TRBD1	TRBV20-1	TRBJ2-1	CSARARDRAYNEQFF	TGCAGTGCTAGAGCCCGGGACAGGGCTTACAATGAGCAGTTCTTC
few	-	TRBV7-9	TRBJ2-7	CASSFSYEQYF	TGTGCCAGCAGCTTCTCCTACGAGCAGTACTTC
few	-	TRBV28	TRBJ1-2	CASSYLRRNYGYTF	TGTGCCAGCAGTTACCTACGACGTAACTATGGCTACACCTTC
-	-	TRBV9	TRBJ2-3	CASIPQKLSTDTQYF	TGTGCCAGCATTCCACAGAAACTAAGCACAGATACGCAGTATTTT
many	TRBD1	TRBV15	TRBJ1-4	CATSRGDSSNEKLFF	TGTGCCACCAGCAGAGGGGACAGCAGTAATGAAAAACTGTTTTTT
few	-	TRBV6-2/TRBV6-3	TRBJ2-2	CASSFNSETGELFF	TGTGCCAGCAGCTTCAATAGCGAGACCGGGGAGCTGTTTTTT
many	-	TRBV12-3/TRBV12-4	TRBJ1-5	CASSSPRQAPGEPQHF	TGTGCCAGCAGCTCTCCCCGACAGGCCCCGGGAGAGCCCCAGCATTTT
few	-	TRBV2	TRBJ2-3	CASSEWDQPTDTQYF	TGTGCCAGCAGTGAATGGGACCAGCCCACAGATACGCAGTATTTT
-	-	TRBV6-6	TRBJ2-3	CASRGTDTQYF	TGTGCCAGCAGAGGAACAGATACGCAGTATTTT
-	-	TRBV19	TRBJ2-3	CASSRDSSSTDTQYF	TGTGCCAGTAGTCGGGACTCGTCTAGCACAGATACGCAGTATTTT
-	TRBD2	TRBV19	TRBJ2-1	CASSGRWTSGSNEQFF	TGTGCCAGTAGTGGGCGTTGGACTAGCGGGAGTAATGAGCAGTTCTTC
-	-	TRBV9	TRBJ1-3	CASSVTLFPGNTIYF	TGTGCCAGCAGCGTAACCCTTTTCCCTGGAAACACCATATATTTT
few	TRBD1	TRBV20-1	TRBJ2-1	CSASRGQNNEQFF	TGCAGTGCCAGCAGGGGGCAGAACAATGAGCAGTTCTTC
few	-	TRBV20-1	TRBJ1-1	CSAPRGTGNTEAFF	TGCAGTGCCCCCCGGGGTACAGGGAACACTGAAGCTTTCTTT
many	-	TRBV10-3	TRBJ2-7	CAISGFGAAREQYF	TGTGCCATCAGTGGGTTTGGGGCGGCCCGCGAGCAGTACTTC
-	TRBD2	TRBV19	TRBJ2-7	CASSIAPTGTSGERQYF	TGTGCCAGTAGTATAGCTCCGACCGGGACTAGCGGCGAAAGGCAGTACTTC
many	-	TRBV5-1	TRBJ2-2	CASSLWTQNTGELFF	TGCGCCAGCAGCCTGTGGACACAGAACACCGGGGAGCTGTTTTTT
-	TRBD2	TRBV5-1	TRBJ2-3	CASSLERGLGTDTQYF	TGCGCCAGCAGCTTGGAGCGGGGTCTAGGCACAGATACGCAGTATTTT
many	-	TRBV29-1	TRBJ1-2	CSVDAGHGYTF	TGCAGCGTTGACGCAGGGCATGGCTACACCTTC
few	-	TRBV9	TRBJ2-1	CASSVTSSGEQFF	TGTGCCAGCAGCGTAACAAGCTCCGGTGAGCAGTTCTTC
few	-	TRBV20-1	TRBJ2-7	CSASFSSYEQYF	TGCAGTGCTAGTTTCAGCTCCTACGAGCAGTACTTC
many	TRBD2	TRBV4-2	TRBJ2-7	CASSQGLAEYEQYF	TGTGCCAGCAGCCAAGGCCTAGCGGAATACGAGCAGTACTTC
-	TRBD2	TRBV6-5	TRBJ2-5	CASSYRASGYQETQYF	TGTGCCAGCAGTTATCGGGCTAGCGGGTACCAAGAGACCCAGTACTTC
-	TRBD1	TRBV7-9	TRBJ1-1	CASSSNRGPRTEAFF	TGTGCCAGCAGCTCTAACAGGGGGCCTCGGACTGAAGCTTTCTTT
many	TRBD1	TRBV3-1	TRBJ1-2	CASSHLGGSYGYTF	TGTGCCAGCAGCCACCTAGGGGGCTCTTATGGCTACACCTTC
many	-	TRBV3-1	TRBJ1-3	CASSPHSGNTIYF	TGTGCCAGCAGCCCGCACTCTGGAAACACCATATATTTT
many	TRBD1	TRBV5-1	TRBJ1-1	CASSFDRGGSTEAFF	TGCGCCAGCAGCTTCGACAGGGGTGGGAGCACTGAAGCTTTCTTT
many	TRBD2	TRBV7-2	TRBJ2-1	CASSRLAGGYNEQFF	TGTGCCAGCAGCAGACTAGCGGGAGGATACAATGAGCAGTTCTTC
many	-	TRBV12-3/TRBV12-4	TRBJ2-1	CASRGTRGPYNEQFF	TGTGCCAGCAGGGGGACCCGGGGCCCCTACAATGAGCAGTTCTTC
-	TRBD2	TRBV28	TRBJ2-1	CASTSAGTSGSYNEQFF	TGTGCCAGCACCTCGGCTGGGACTAGCGGCTCCTACAATGAGCAGTTCTTC
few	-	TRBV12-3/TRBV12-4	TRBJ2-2	CASRGTYGTGELFF	TGTGCCAGCAGGGGGACTTACGGAACCGGGGAGCTGTTTTTT
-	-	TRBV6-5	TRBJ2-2	CASSYVGSGDTGELFF	TGTGCCAGCAGTTACGTGGGCTCCGGGGACACCGGGGAGCTGTTTTTT
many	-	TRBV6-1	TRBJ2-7	CASKTGVTAHEQYF	TGTGCCAGCAAAACGGGGGTAACCGCCCACGAGCAGTACTTC
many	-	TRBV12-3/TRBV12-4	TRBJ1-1	CASKRQVNTEAFF	TGTGCCAGCAAACGACAGGTGAACACTGAAGCTTTCTTT
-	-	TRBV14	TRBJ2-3	CASSQGGVSTDTQYF	TGTGCCAGCAGCCAAGGGGGAGTATCCACAGATACGCAGTATTTT
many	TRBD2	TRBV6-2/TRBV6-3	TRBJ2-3	CASSPRLAGGDTQYF	TGTGCCAGCAGCCCCAGACTAGCGGGGGGGGATACGCAGTATTTT
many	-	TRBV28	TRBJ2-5	CASNSQIQETQYF	TGTGCCAGCAACTCGCAGATTCAAGAGACCCAGTACTTC
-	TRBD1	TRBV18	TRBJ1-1	CASSQVQGLSTEAFF	TGTGCCAGCTCACAAGTACAGGGGCTGAGCACTGAAGCTTTCTTT
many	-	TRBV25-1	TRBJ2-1	CASERQPGVGNEQFF	TGTGCCAGCGAAAGGCAACCGGGGGTGGGGAATGAGCAGTTCTTC
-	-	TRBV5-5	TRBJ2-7	CASSWAGQVYEQYF	TGTGCCAGCAGCTGGGCGGGACAAGTCTACGAGCAGTACTTC
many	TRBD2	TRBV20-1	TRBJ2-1	CSVGLAGIEQFF	TGCAGTGTCGGACTAGCGGGCATTGAGCAGTTCTTC
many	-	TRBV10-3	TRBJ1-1	CAISQGPGAEAFF	TGTGCCATCAGCCAGGGGCCTGGCGCTGAAGCTTTCTTT
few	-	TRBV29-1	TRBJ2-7	CSALDAYEQYF	TGCAGCGCCCTGGACGCCTACGAGCAGTACTTC
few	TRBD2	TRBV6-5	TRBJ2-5	CASSYSLAGGLETQYF	TGTGCCAGCAGTTACTCACTAGCGGGAGGTCTCGAGACCCAGTACTTC
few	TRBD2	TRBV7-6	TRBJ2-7	CASSLGSAGGSYEQYF	TGTGCCAGCAGCTTAGGGTCGGCGGGAGGTTCCTACGAGCAGTACTTC
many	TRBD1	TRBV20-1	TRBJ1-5	CSAINRGGGNQPQHF	TGCAGTGCCATTAACAGGGGGGGGGGCAATCAGCCCCAGCATTTT
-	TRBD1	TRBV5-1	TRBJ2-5	CASSRDSNQETQYF	TGCGCCAGCAGCCGGGACAGTAACCAAGAGACCCAGTACTTC